This T cell receptor beta chain is from a study of CD8 T cells in ankylosing spondylitis. The study's findings and limits: Reported data indicate significant enrichment of disease-linked clones within matched ankylosing spondylitis synovial fluid. Past studies reported some motif variants in reactive arthritis synovial fluid and blood. Apparently characteristic of ankylosing spondylitis blood was a TCR beta motif (about 8 highly homologous variants).

This CDR3 is built from 14 residues. V was clipped by 2 bases and J by 7 bases, with 12 bases between them. Germline V gene lookup returns CDR1 MNHEY and CDR2 SVGAGI. Concerning this clonotype itself: The target antigen is unknown.

Libraries for TCR beta were made by quantitative 5'-RACE with molecular barcodes. TCRdb re-called the 5' RACE reads with MiXCR, one entry per CDR3 protein. The table has approximately 200,000 distinct CDR3 sequences, about 13% seen once. The TCR originated in a male donor with ankylosing spondylitis or in good health (not recorded which). The rearrangement links TRBV6-5 to TRBJ2-1, with D tentatively TRBD1 or TRBD2 (6 bases each). The sample consisted of blood, either unsorted or a sorted T cell fraction (not recorded which). The CDR3 region has the DNA TGTGCCAGCAGTTACGGGCAGGGGAGGAATGAGCAGTTCTTC. Protein: CASSYGQGRNEQFF.